Given below is one T cell receptor (beta chain) in context. Original data processing: Using reference gene primer amplification, nucleated cell counts were estimated. This table comes from immunoSEQ multiplex PCR, and its TCRdb copy is limited to in-frame clones, with some not included. V and J calls plus clone size are reproduced from that table; the DNA served to infer D and trimming. The table lists approximately 110,000 clones, about 85% of them singletons. These data come from a study of blood T cell repertoires in COVID-19. Turning to the study itself: Donors in the United States, Italy and Spain gave samples during acute or convalescent COVID-19. In each case, the material was cDNA or gDNA derived from T cells, B-cell-depleted T cells, or PBMCs.

V was cut by 0 bases and J by 8 bases, with 15 bases left in between. Looked up from germline, CDR1 is SGDLS and CDR2 is YYNGEE. This CDR3 comprises 16 residues. Source material: peripheral blood. The chain is built from TRBV9 and TRBJ1-6, with unresolved D. The TCR was taken from a man between 35 and 55 years old with acute or convalescent COVID-19. Here the CDR3 reads CASSVGVNSEDSPLHF. CDR3 DNA: TGTGCCAGCAGCGTAGGCGTCAACTCGGAGGATTCACCCCTCCACTTT.